The rows below give T cell receptor beta chains drawn from one sample of a study of T cells in Graves' hyperthyroidism and ophthalmopathy. From the multiplex PCR reads, TCRdb called clonotypes with MiXCR, one entry per CDR3 protein. The sample includes around 390,000 distinct CDR3 sequences, more than 14% seen only once; the top ten take 20%. Sequencing was carried out using blood. Receptors were obtained from a woman in her twenties or thirties with Graves' ophthalmopathy. The conserved cysteine and the conserved F or W are not part of the CDR3 here.

j_call v_call cdr3_aa
TRBJ1-5 TRBV6-1 ASSEVVQLNQPQH
TRBJ1-6 TRBV11-2 ASSLAGKGSPLH
TRBJ1-4 TRBV27 ASSSDREGEKLF
TRBJ2-1 TRBV6-4 ASSDSGSGRNEQF
TRBJ2-7 TRBV18 ASSPTVSHSHEQY
TRBJ1-5 TRBV5-1 ASSMDGGNQPQH
TRBJ2-7 TRBV7-9 ASSFPRDSLYEQY
TRBJ2-7 TRBV7-2 ASSPPSRLAMSEQY
TRBJ2-1 TRBV6-1 ASSTRAYNEQF
TRBJ2-1 TRBV10-1 ASSESTLAGVDEQF
TRBJ2-5 TRBV28 ASSPRTGMETQY
TRBJ2-1 TRBV12-3/TRBV12-4 ASSLGGGVSYNEQF
TRBJ2-2 TRBV6-1 ASPPTSATNTGELF
TRBJ2-5 TRBV3-1 ASSQAGGQTQY
TRBJ2-3 TRBV28 ASSISGTGSDTQY
TRBJ2-7 TRBV6-1 ASEDTGSYEQY
TRBJ2-1 TRBV7-9 ASTTPSGTSGFLSDEQF
TRBJ2-6 TRBV5-8 ASSFLPNGANVLT
TRBJ1-1 TRBV19 ASSGDIRTGLNTEAF
TRBJ2-1 TRBV14 ASSHGGGEQF
TRBJ2-1 TRBV4-1 ASSREALFSGGNNEQF
TRBJ1-1 TRBV6-5 ASSYPGGLTEAF
TRBJ2-1 TRBV6-1 ASSPNHRGRRNEQF